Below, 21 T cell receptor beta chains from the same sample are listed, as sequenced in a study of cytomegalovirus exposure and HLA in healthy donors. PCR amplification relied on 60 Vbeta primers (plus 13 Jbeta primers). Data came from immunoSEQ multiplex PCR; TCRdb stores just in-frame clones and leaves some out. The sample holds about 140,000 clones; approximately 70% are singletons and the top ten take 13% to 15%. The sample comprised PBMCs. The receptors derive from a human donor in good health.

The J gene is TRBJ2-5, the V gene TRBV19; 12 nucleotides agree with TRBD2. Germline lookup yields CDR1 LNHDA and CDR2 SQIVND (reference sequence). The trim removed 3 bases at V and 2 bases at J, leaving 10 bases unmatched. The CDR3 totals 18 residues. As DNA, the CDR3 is TGTGCCAGTAGTATCATGACTAGCGGGAGTTCGGGGCAAGAGACCCAGTACTTC. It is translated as CASSIMTSGSSGQETQYF.

The CDR3 bases are TGCGCCAGCAGCCCGAACTCTGGACAGACCATAGGGGGCTACACCTTC. This codes for CASSPNSGQTIGGYTF. V and J are TRBV4-1 and TRBJ1-2, with D possibly being TRBD1 (6 bases). Trimming cost V 4 bases and J 8 bases, with 23 bases left between them. Germline CDR1 is MGHRA and CDR2 is YSYEKL. The CDR3 runs 16 residues.

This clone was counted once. The CDR3 coding sequence is TGTGCCAGCAGCACGCGGGCTAGCGGGAGTCGTGAGCAGTTCTTC. Protein sequence: CASSTRASGSREQFF. The rearrangement links TRBV7-2 to TRBJ2-1, with 10 positions matching TRBD2. V lost 5 bases and J lost 9; bases outside the gene matches: 10. The length of the CDR3 is 15 residues. Germline V gene lookup returns CDR1 SGHTA and CDR2 FQGNSA. The full variable domain, completed using reference TRBV7-2 and TRBJ2-1, is GAGVSQSPSNKVTEKGKDVELRCDPISGHTALYWYRQSLGQGLEFLIYFQGNSAPDKSGLPSDRFSAERTGGSVSTLTIQRTQQEDSAVYLCASSTRASGSREQFFGPGTRLTVL.

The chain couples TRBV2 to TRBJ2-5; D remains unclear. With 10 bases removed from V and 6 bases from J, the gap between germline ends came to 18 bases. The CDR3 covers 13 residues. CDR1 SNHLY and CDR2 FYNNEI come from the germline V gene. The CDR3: CATKGTALKTQYF. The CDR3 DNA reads TGTGCCACCAAAGGCACAGCTTTGAAGACCCAGTACTTC.

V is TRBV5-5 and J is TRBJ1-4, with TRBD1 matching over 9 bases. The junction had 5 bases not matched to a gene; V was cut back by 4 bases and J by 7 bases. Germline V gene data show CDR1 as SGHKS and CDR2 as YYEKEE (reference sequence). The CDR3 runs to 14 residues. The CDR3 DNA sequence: TGTGCCAGCAGCCCGACAGGGGGAGGTGAAAAACTGTTTTTT. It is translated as CASSPTGGGEKLFF.

The CDR3 nucleotides are TGTGCCTGGAAGAGGGGAGGCCATGGCTACACCTTC. It is translated as CAWKRGGHGYTF. This rearrangement joins TRBV30 to TRBJ1-2; D may be TRBD1 (5 bases). Per germline, CDR1 GTSNPN and CDR2 SVGIG (reference sequence). CDR3 length: 12 amino acids. The V end was cut by 4 bases, the J end by 6 bases, with 12 bases between.

The CDR3 is CASSLDGTSGTTGELFF. The CDR3 nucleotides read TGCGCCAGCAGCTTGGATGGGACTAGCGGGACCACCGGGGAGCTGTTTTTT. The chain couples TRBV5-1 to TRBJ2-2; TRBD2 matches 13 bases. Trimming took 0 bases from V and 4 from J; bases not matched to a gene: 3. The CDR3 is 17 amino acids. Looked up from germline, CDR1 is SGHRS and CDR2 is YFSETQ.

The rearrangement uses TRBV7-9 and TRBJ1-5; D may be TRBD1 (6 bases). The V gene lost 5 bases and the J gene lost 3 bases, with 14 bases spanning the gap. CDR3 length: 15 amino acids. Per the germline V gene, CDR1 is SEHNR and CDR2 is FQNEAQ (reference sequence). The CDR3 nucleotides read TGTGCCAGCAGCGAGGGGGTTGGGGACAATCAGCCCCAGCATTTT. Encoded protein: CASSEGVGDNQPQHF.

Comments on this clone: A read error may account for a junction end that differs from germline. CDR3 sequence (DNA): TGTGCCAGCAGTTTCGGGACAGGGCGTGGCTACCCCTTC. This translates into CASSFGTGRGYPF. The genes are TRBV6-5 and TRBJ1-2; TRBD1 aligns across 9 bases. The germline V gene encodes CDR1 MNHEY and CDR2 SVGAGI. This CDR3 spans 13 amino acids.

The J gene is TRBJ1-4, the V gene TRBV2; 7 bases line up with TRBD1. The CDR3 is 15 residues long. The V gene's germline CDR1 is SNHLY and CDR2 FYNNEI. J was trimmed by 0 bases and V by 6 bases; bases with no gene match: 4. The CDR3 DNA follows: TGTGCCAGCAGCAGGGGGGCGGCAACTAATGAAAAACTGTTTTTT. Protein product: CASSRGAATNEKLFF.

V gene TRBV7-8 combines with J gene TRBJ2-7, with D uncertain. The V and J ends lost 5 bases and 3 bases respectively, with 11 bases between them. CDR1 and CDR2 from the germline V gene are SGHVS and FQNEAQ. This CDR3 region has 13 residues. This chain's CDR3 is CASSPTAVYEQYF. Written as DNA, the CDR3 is TGTGCCAGCAGCCCAACGGCGGTCTACGAGCAGTACTTC.

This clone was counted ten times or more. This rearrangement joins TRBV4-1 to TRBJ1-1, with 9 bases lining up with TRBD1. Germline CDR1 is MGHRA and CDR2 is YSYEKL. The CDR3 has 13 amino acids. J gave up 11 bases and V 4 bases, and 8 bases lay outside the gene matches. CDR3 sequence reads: CASSLQGADGAFF. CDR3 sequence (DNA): TGCGCCAGCAGCCTACAGGGGGCGGATGGCGCTTTCTTT.

CDR3 coding DNA: TGTGCCAGCAGCGCGGGCCCGGCTAGAACTGAAGCTTTCTTT. Translated, it gives CASSAGPARTEAFF. The rearrangement joins TRBV5-5 to TRBJ1-1; D unresolved. The germline CDR1 and CDR2 sequences are SGHKS and YYEKEE (reference sequence). The CDR3 contains 14 residues. With 4 bases removed from V and 5 bases from J, the gap between germline ends came to 15 bases.

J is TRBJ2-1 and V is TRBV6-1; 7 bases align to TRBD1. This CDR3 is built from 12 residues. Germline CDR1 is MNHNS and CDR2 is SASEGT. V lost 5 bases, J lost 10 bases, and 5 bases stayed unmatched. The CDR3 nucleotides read TGTGCCAGCAGTCCGACAGGGCTCGAGCAGTTCTTC. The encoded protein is CASSPTGLEQFF.

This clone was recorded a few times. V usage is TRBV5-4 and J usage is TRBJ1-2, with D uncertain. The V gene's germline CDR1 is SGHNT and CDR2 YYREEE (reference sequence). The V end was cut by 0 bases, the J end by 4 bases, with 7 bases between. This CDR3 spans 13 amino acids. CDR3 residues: CASSLDSSYGYTF. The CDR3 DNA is TGTGCCAGCAGCTTGGACAGTTCCTATGGCTACACCTTC.

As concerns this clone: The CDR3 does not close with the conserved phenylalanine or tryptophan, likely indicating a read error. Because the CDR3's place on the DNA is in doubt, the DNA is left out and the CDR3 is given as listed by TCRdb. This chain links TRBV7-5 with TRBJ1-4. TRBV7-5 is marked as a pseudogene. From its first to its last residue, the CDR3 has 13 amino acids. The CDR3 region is CARSLAPRGGRAS.

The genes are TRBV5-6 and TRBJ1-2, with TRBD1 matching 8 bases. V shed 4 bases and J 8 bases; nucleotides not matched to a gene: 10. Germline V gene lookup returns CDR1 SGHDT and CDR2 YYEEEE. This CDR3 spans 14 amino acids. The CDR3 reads CASSTRTGKSGYTF. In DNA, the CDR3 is TGTGCCAGCAGCACCCGGACAGGGAAGAGCGGCTACACCTTC.

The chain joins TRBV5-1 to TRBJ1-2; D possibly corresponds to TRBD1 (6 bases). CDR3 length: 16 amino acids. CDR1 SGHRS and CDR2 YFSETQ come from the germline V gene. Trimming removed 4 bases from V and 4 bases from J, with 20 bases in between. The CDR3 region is CASSETRDTSLYGYTF. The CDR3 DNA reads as TGCGCCAGCAGCGAAACAAGGGACACTTCACTCTATGGCTACACCTTC.

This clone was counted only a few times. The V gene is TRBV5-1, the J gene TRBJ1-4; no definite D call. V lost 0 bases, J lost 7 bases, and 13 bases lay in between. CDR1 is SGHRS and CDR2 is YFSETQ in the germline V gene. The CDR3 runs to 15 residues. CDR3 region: CASSLGPTTSEKLFF. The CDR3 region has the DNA TGCGCCAGCAGCTTGGGCCCTACCACGAGTGAAAAACTGTTTTTT.

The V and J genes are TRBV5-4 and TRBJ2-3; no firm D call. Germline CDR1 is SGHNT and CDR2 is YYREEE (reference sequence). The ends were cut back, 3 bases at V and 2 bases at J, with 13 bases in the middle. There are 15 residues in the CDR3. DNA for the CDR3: TGTGCCAGCAGCTCAAGACTGGTTCCCACAGATACGCAGTATTTT. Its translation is CASSSRLVPTDTQYF.

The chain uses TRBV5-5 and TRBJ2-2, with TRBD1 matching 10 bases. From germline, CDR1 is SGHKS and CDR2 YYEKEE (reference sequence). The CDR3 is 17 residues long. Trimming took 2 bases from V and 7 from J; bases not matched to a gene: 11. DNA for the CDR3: TGTGCCAGCAGCTTAGACCCCGGGACAGGGGTTCTCGGGGAGCTGTTTTTT. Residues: CASSLDPGTGVLGELFF.